This TCR beta chain is drawn from a study of cytomegalovirus exposure and HLA in healthy donors. Primers: 60 Vbeta forward and 13 Jbeta reverse. Sequenced by immunoSEQ multiplex PCR; TCRdb stores in-frame clones only, minus some. The sample lists about 160,000 clones, 76% occurring once. Study observations and caveats: Cytomegalovirus association was assigned to about 150 TCR beta chains. With high specificity and sensitivity, the classifier reportedly diagnosed cytomegalovirus status. Earlier analysis looked at TCR beta V segments, and most were productive about 90% or about 30% of the time.

Note on this clone: Its cognate antigen is unknown.

V lost 4 bases and J 1 base, leaving 13 bases between the germline ends. CDR1 and CDR2 from the germline V gene are LGHNA and YSLEER. The CDR3 spans 15 residues. The source material was PBMCs. The TCR was taken from a female donor in good health and CMV-seronegative. The chain carries TRBV4-3 and TRBJ1-2, with D hard to call. As DNA, the CDR3 is TGCGCCAGCAGCCCAACCTCCGAGGGTAACTATGGCTACACCTTC. Amino acid sequence: CASSPTSEGNYGYTF.